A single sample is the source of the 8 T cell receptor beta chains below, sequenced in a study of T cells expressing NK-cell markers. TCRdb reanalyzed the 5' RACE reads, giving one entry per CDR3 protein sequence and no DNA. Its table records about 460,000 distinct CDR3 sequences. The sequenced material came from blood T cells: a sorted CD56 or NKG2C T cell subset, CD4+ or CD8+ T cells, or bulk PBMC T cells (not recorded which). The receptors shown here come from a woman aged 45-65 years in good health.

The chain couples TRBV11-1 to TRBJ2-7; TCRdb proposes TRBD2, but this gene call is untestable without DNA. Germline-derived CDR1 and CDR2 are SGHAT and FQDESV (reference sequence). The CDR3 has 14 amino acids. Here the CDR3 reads CASRRDYQSYEQYF.

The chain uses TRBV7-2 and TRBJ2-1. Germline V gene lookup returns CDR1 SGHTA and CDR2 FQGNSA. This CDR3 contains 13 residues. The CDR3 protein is CASSPFVRGEQFF. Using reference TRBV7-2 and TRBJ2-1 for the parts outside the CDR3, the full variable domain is GAGVSQSPSNKVTEKGKDVELRCDPISGHTALYWYRQSLGQGLEFLIYFQGNSAPDKSGLPSDRFSAERTGGSVSTLTIQRTQQEDSAVYLCASSPFVRGEQFFGPGTRLTVL.

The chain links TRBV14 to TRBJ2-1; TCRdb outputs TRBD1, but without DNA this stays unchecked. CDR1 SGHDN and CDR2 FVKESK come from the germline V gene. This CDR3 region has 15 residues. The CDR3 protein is CASSKVGTVYNEQFF. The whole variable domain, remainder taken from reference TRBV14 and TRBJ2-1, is EAGVTQFPSHSVIEKGQTVTLRCDPISGHDNLYWYRRVMGKEIKFLLHFVKESKQDESGMPNNRFLAERTGGTYSTLKVQPAELEDSGVYFCASSKVGTVYNEQFFGPGTRLTVL.

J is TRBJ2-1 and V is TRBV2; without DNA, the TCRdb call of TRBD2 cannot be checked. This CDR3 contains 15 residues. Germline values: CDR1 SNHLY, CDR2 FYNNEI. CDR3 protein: CASSPLASSYNEQFF.

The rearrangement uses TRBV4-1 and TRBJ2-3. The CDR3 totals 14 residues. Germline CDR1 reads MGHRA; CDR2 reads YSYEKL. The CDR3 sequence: CASSQGGEADTQYF.

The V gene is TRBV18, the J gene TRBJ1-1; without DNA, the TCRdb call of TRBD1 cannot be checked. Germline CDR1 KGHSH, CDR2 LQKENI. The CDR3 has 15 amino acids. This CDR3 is CASSLDRGQRTEAFF.

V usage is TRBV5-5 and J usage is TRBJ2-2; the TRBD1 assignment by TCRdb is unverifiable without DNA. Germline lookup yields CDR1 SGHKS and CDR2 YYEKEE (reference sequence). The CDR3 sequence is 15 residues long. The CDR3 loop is CASSWTGISGGELFF.

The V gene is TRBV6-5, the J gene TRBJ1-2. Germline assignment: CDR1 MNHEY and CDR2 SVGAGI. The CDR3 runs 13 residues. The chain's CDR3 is CASREGVGYGYTF.